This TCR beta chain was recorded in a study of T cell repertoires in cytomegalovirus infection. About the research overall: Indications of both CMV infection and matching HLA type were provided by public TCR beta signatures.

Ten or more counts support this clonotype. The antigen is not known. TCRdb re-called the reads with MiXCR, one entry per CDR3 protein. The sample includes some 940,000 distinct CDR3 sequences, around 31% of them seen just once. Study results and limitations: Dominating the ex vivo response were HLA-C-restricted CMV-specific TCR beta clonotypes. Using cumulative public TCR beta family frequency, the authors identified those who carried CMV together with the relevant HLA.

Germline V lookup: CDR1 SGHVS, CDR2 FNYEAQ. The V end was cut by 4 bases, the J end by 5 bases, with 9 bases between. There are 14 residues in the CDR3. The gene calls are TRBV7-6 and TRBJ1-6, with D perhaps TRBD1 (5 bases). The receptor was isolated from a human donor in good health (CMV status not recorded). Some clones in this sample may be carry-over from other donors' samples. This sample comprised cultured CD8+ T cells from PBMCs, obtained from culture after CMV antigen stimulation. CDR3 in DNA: TGTGCCAGCAGCTCGGGACTTAATAATTCACCCCTCCACTTT. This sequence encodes CASSSGLNNSPLHF.